This T cell receptor beta chain comes out of a study of CD8 T cells in ankylosing spondylitis. Quantitative 5'-RACE was performed with molecular barcodes, and it yielded the TCR beta libraries. MiXCR was run by TCRdb on the 5' RACE reads, yielding one entry per CDR3 protein. The table shows 250,000 to 350,000 distinct CDR3 sequences, with roughly 20% occurring only once. Germline CDR1 reads LGHNA; CDR2 reads YSLEER. The CDR3 extends over 15 amino acids. Germline trimming cut 1 base from V and 4 bases from J; bases unmatched to any gene: 7. This clonotype was counted ten times or more. Its target is unknown. Overall study findings and caveats: Reported data indicate significant enrichment of disease-linked clones within matched ankylosing spondylitis synovial fluid.

The TCR originated in a female donor with ankylosing spondylitis or in good health (not recorded which). The source material was blood, either unsorted or a sorted T cell fraction (not recorded which). V and J are TRBV4-3 and TRBJ2-7; 7 nucleotides match TRBD2. The CDR3 region has the DNA TGCGCCAGCAGCCAAGTCCTAGCGGAAGGGTACGAGCAGTACTTC. This encodes CASSQVLAEGYEQYF.